This TCR beta chain was recorded in a study of monozygotic twins with inflammatory bowel disease. Study results and limitations: Data gave no support to a single strong signal or clonotype associated with IBD.

Whole-blood RNA isolation (total RNA) proceeded without T cell sorting. The CDR3 extends over 12 amino acids. The germline gives CDR1 SGHRS, CDR2 YFSETQ. In regard to this clonotype: Its antigen is not known.

With the 5' RACE reads reprocessed, TCRdb shows one record per CDR3 protein and no DNA. Its table records a few hundred thousand distinct CDR3 sequences. Sequenced: blood. This clonotype originated in a human donor with ulcerative colitis or Crohn's disease, or a healthy co-twin of an affected twin (not recorded which). The V call is TRBV5-1, the J call TRBJ2-5. CDR3 in amino acids: CASSLDVETQYF. The full variable domain, its missing parts supplied by reference TRBV5-1 and TRBJ2-5, is KAGVTQTPRYLIKTRGQQVTLSCSPISGHRSVSWYQQTPGQGLQFLFEYFSETQRNKGNFPGRFSGRQFSNSRSEMNVSTLELGDSALYLCASSLDVETQYFGPGTRLLVL.